A selection of T cell receptor beta chains follows, all from one sample in a study of regulatory and conventional T cells in RAG deficiency. Assay used: immunoSEQ multiplex PCR; TCRdb lists only in-frame clones, some missing. The sample shows 20,000 to 25,000 clones, around 95% of them seen only once. The same data also contributed to another study, on regulatory T cells.

The source material was CD25- CD4+ T cells sorted from blood. All receptors come from a human donor in good health. Each CDR3 is given without its conserved first and last residue.

V,J,CDR3
TRBV18,TRBJ2-5,ASSPWTGPQETQY
TRBV30,TRBJ1-2,AWTTGGTVSGGYT
TRBV11-1,TRBJ2-2,ASSLGGAATGELF
TRBV6-6,TRBJ1-1,ASRWDRVSTEAF
TRBV7-2,TRBJ2-2,ASSLVGGGTTGELF
TRBV5-1,TRBJ2-3,ASSSRVSTDTQY
TRBV10-3,TRBJ1-2,AITGDRLSNYGYT
TRBV6-1,TRBJ2-1,ATTGLAGIDEQF
TRBV4-3,TRBJ1-3,ASSQEVGTGDAGNTIY
TRBV7-3,TRBJ2-2,ASRSNRAGELF
TRBV19,TRBJ1-2,ASSFNSNNYGYT
TRBV6-5,TRBJ1-1,ASRRTANTEAF
TRBV7-9,TRBJ1-1,ASSTPGYGEARLEAF
TRBV28,TRBJ1-5,ASSFDWGEGIYQPQH
TRBV5-4,TRBJ1-2,ASSLTGQGPQGYT
TRBV9,TRBJ2-5,ASSVGVSSKETQY
TRBV6-5,TRBJ1-4,ASSPQGVPEKLF
TRBV2,TRBJ1-3,ASRDLPGQLSGNTIY
TRBV27,TRBJ2-7,ASSNTRLGRKY
TRBV29-1,TRBJ2-3,SVEIHTDTQY
TRBV5-1,TRBJ2-1,ASSLGAGAANEQF
TRBV19,TRBJ1-2,ASSIDRTGYGYT
TRBV7-2,TRBJ1-2,ASSIGVYGYT
TRBV5-4,TRBJ1-2,ASSHLLRDRGSGYT
TRBV5-4,TRBJ1-1,ASSTTGGTEAF
TRBV7-2,TRBJ1-1,ASSWGGMNTEAF
TRBV27,TRBJ2-3,ASSQTAGVADTQY
TRBV4-2,TRBJ1-6,ASSQPGTGDNSPLH
TRBV11-2,TRBJ1-1,ASSFEVLAWRTEAF
TRBV6-1,TRBJ1-2,ASSEGAGAFYGYT
TRBV19,TRBJ2-1,ASSIGVGQGNEQF
TRBV5-1,TRBJ2-1,ASSWGTSGSIMGQF
TRBV6-1,TRBJ2-7,ASRTSGGKSEQY
TRBV13,TRBJ1-4,ASSLRGPRYEKLF
TRBV4-3,TRBJ1-3,ASSQDSAGGSGNTIY
TRBV18,TRBJ2-5,ASSPWREETQY
TRBV28,TRBJ1-5,ASCAFGQPQH
TRBV14,TRBJ1-2,ASSQEQIPSAGGYT
TRBV27,TRBJ2-7,ASRGRGAYNEQC
TRBV6-5,TRBJ1-6,ASNRGTVNSPLH
TRBV11-2,TRBJ1-5,ASARDSRIYSNQPQH
TRBV5-6,TRBJ1-1,ASSIRGPMNTEAF
TRBV6-5,TRBJ2-5,ASSRGGSQY
TRBV10-3,TRBJ2-7,AISEGVSTSYEQY
TRBV7-9,TRBJ1-1,ASSSRDMNTEAF
TRBV5-1,TRBJ1-1,ASSLEQNLNTEAF
TRBV12-5,TRBJ1-1,ASGLVQGRVAEAF
TRBV28,TRBJ2-2,ASRQRKTTGANTGELF
TRBV29-1,TRBJ1-2,SVEGTLPNYGYT
TRBV7-3,TRBJ1-1,ASSLNSGNTEAF
TRBV19,TRBJ2-7,ASSSPSGGNSEQY
TRBV5-8,TRBJ1-6,ASSLSYHYNSPLH
TRBV30,TRBJ2-3,AWSVTSGGATLSDTQY
TRBV6-5,TRBJ1-5,ATKAGGESNQPQH
TRBV7-9,TRBJ1-2,ASSLEAGPFYT
TRBV25-1,TRBJ2-2,ASTSGQGFTGELF
TRBV2,TRBJ2-2,ASRREGRNTGELF